This T cell receptor (beta chain) was sequenced during a study of Ad26.COV2.S vaccination and SARS-CoV-2 variants (dated by TCRdb to the early 2020s). In the study overall: Vaccine-arm donors came from COV1001, a multicentre, randomized, double-blind, placebo-controlled phase I-IIa trial of Ad26.COV2.S in healthy adults. Ad26.COV2.S was given intramuscularly at 5x10^10 or 1x10^11 viral particles, as a single shot or as two shots 56 days apart. Sequencing of the TCRbeta repertoire served to evaluate the specificity and breadth of SARS-CoV-2-reactive T cell receptors following Ad26.COV2.S vaccination. A total of 32 samples were included in the TCR-sequenced set, comprising about 20 Ad26.COV2.S vaccine recipients, 5 placebo recipients and 8 SARS-CoV-2 convalescent individuals. Trial participants were randomized into five groups of five, in which low-dose or high-dose Ad26.COV2.S was given once or twice, or placebo was given on both occasions. Throughout the experiments and outcome assessment, investigators stayed blinded to trial group allocation.

Relative to germline, V is missing 6 bases and J is missing 1 base, with 5 bases of the junction outside any gene match. Via the germline V gene, CDR1 is MNHEY and CDR2 SVGAGI. The CDR3 has 15 amino acids, counting the end cysteine and phenylalanine. Only CDR3 DNA is held: 45 bases, read in frame from base 1. Results and caveats for the whole study, not just this receptor: Substantial breadth of spike-specific CD8+ and CD4+ T cell responses was reported after vaccination. Non-spike TCR breadth was comparable between vaccine and placebo recipients, consistent with the vaccine containing only spike. It was noted by the authors that total T cell responses may have been underestimated by the TCR breadth and depth analyses. The study lacked the statistical power to compare responses across vaccine doses or regimens. Higher spike-specific TCR breadth was observed in Ad26.COV2.S recipients than in placebo recipients (P = 0.0014).

This specimen's treatment or condition label, interpreted: some 19 received Ad26.COV2.S at low or high dose, single or two shots; several received placebo; per-sample allocation not given. Repertoires of vaccine and placebo recipients were sequenced from samples taken on day 63 after the first injection. In Cohort 1b, about 27 adults aged 18-55 years were enrolled at a single site in Boston, USA, between 29 July and 7 August 2020. Ad26.COV2.S consisted of a replication-incompetent adenovirus type 26 vector by which a prefusion-stabilized SARS-CoV-2 spike protein from the original Wuhan strain was expressed. The immunoSEQ Assay was used to sequence TCRbeta CDR3 regions. After extraction, genomic DNA underwent amplification by bias-controlled multiplex PCR, followed by high-throughput sequencing. From the authors' description of their analysis: To quantify the absolute abundance of each unique TCRbeta CDR3 region, sequences were collapsed and filtered. Usable DNA was measured by amplifying reference genes present in all nucleated cells, and TCRbeta template counts were normalized to that usable DNA to estimate T cell fraction. Repertoire TCRs were annotated as SARS-CoV-2-specific by exact matching of V gene, CDR3 amino acid sequence and J gene to a known reactive TCR set. MIRA supplied the reference SARS-CoV-2 TCR set, which was filtered for enrichment in COVID-19-positive ImmuneCODE repertoires so that public or cross-reactive TCRs were removed. Based on the MIRA antigens, annotated TCRs were further analysed at the level of specific ORF or position within ORF. Depth was the summed frequency of annotated unique rearrangements, while breadth was defined as annotated unique rearrangements over total unique productive rearrangements. Group comparisons of TCR breadth used two-sided Wilcoxon rank-sum tests. Held by TCRdb, this immuneACCESS table contains in-frame sequences only and omits some clones. Under half of the omission traces to an unresolved V gene where checked; the cause of the rest is unknown. V, J and clone size are taken as reported in that table, and D and trimming were inferred from the DNA itself. Counted in this sample were a few hundred thousand clones; roughly 91% of them appeared once. About 3.5% of the sample comes from the top ten.

Notes on this clone: Its specific antigen is unknown. Qualities for individual bases were not recorded, and no much larger clone is one base off.

The sequence derives from a person between 18 and 60 years old who received the Ad26.COV2.S COVID-19 vaccine or a placebo. Sequenced material: peripheral blood, taken in a trial of Ad26.COV2.S vaccine versus placebo. The chain couples TRBV6-5 to TRBJ2-3, with 9 bases aligning to TRBD1. The DNA reads as follows: TGTGCCAGCAGCACACAGGGGGCAGGCACAGATACGCAGTATTTT. Its translation is CASSTQGAGTDTQYF.